Shown below are 4 T cell receptor beta chains from a single sample sequenced in a study of blood T cell repertoires in COVID-19. Repertoires were generated with immunoSEQ multiplex PCR, while TCRdb's copy carries only in-frame clones and drops some. The sample lists about 270,000 clones; 75% to 90% were seen once. Material for sequencing was PBMCs or T cells enriched from blood (not recorded which). The receptor source for this set is a woman between 18 and 30 years old who had recovered from COVID-19.

The rearrangement joins TRBV30 to TRBJ2-1, with D perhaps TRBD2 (6 bases). Germline V lookup: CDR1 GTSNPN, CDR2 SVGIG (reference sequence). The V gene lost 3 bases and the J gene lost 8 bases, with 17 bases spanning the gap. The length of the CDR3 is 14 residues. CDR3 sequence: CAWSLALDFDEQFF. CDR3 DNA sequence: TGTGCCTGGAGCCTAGCGCTCGATTTTGATGAGCAGTTCTTC.

The V and J genes are TRBV5-1 and TRBJ2-3; D may be TRBD2 (5 bases). V gave up 0 bases and J gave up 5 bases, with 10 bases separating them. Germline loops: CDR1 SGHRS, CDR2 YFSETQ. The CDR3 has 14 amino acids. Here the CDR3 reads CASSLADRGDTQYF. In DNA form, the CDR3 reads TGCGCCAGCAGCTTGGCTGACCGGGGAGATACGCAGTATTTT.

The V and J genes are TRBV28 and TRBJ1-6; 8 nucleotides match TRBD1. CDR1 is MDHEN, CDR2 SYDVKM, per germline. The CDR3 runs 15 residues. The ends lost 11 bases at V and 4 bases at J; junction bases unmatched: 10. The DNA of the CDR3 is TGTGCCGTACGGGGGCAGGGGGCTTATAATTCACCCCTCCACTTT. The encoded protein is CAVRGQGAYNSPLHF.

The chain uses TRBV5-6 and TRBJ1-2; perhaps TRBD1 as D (6 bases). Germline CDR1 SGHDT, CDR2 YYEEEE. The CDR3 consists of 14 residues. V lost 4 bases and J lost 4, with 14 bases in between. The CDR3 reads CASSTGQSTYGYTF. The CDR3 DNA sequence: TGTGCCAGCAGCACCGGACAGAGTACCTATGGCTACACCTTC.